What follows is one T cell receptor (beta chain) and its context. Its antigen is as yet unknown. This sample's time point: after dendritic cell vaccination, including at tumor progression/relapse. No glioblastoma patient carried an isocitrate dehydrogenase mutation. This sample was included in a study of glioma-infiltrating T cells after dendritic cell vaccination. Study in general: Dendritic cell vaccination trial patients had either newly diagnosed or recurrent glioblastoma.

Points from the study as a whole: Few patients contributed both blood and tumor specimens.

The PCR used 60 V beta and 13 J beta primers. Sequenced by immunoSEQ multiplex PCR; TCRdb stores in-frame clones only, minus some. The table lists tens of thousands of clones, roughly four fifths of them singletons. This TCR derives from a human donor with glioblastoma. Sample: blood, taken after dendritic cell vaccination.

CDR3 nucleotide sequence: TGTGCCAGCAGTGTGCCCAGCTATGGCTACACCTTC. The encoded protein is CASSVPSYGYTF. V and J are TRBV6-1 and TRBJ1-2; D not resolved. V dropped 4 bases and J dropped 4 bases, with 7 bases sitting between them. The CDR3 is 12 amino acids. Germline CDR1 and CDR2: MNHNS and SASEGT.